The text below deals with one T cell receptor beta chain. This clone appeared a few times. Its cognate antigen has yet to be identified. Base qualities are missing; no much larger clone stands one base away. Spanning cysteine to phenylalanine, the CDR3 consists of 13 amino acids. The sequence is cut down to CDR3 DNA, 39 bases in frame from base 1. Trimming takes 6 bases from V and 0 bases from J, and the germline ends sit 8 bases apart. The germline V gene supplies CDR1 SNHLY and CDR2 FYNNEI. The data were taken from a study of control samples from healthy donors and cancer patients (dated by TCRdb to 2019 to 2021). Receptors were amplified or captured by the immunoSEQ multiplex PCR assay. Imported from immuneACCESS, the table was reduced by TCRdb to in-frame sequences with V and J called. These copies leave out some clones; in studies compared against another copy, an unresolved V gene accounts for under half, and the cause of the remainder is not known. The table for this sample lists approximately 100,000 clones; about 89% of them were counted only once. Approximately 15% of the sample lies in the top ten.

The sample taken for sequencing was blood. The source of this sequence is a woman aged 45 to 65 in good health. The rearrangement joined TRBV2 to TRBJ1-1, with the D gene too uncertain to name. The DNA sequence is TGTGCCAGCAGGATCGGGCTGAACACTGAAGCTTTCTTT. This gives the protein CASRIGLNTEAFF. Full variable domain (CDR3 extended with the reference TRBV2 and TRBJ1-1 proteins): EPEVTQTPSHQVTQMGQEVILRCVPISNHLYFYWYRQILGQKVEFLVSFYNNEISEKSEIFDDQFSVERPDGSNFTLKIRSTKLEDSAMYFCASRIGLNTEAFFGQGTRLTVV.